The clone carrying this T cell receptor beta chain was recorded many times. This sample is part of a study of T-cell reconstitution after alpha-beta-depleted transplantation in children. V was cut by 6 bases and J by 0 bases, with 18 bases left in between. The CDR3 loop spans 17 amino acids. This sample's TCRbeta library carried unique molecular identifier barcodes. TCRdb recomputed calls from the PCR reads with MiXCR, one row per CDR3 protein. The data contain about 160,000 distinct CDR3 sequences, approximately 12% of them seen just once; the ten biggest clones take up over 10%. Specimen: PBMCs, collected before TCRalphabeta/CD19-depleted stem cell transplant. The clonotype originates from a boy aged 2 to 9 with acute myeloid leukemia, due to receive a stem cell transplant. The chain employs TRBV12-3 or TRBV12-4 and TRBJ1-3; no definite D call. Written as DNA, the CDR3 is TGTGCCAGCAGCCCAGGAGGACGGTCCAACTCTGGAAACACCATATATTTT. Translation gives CASSPGGRSNSGNTIYF.